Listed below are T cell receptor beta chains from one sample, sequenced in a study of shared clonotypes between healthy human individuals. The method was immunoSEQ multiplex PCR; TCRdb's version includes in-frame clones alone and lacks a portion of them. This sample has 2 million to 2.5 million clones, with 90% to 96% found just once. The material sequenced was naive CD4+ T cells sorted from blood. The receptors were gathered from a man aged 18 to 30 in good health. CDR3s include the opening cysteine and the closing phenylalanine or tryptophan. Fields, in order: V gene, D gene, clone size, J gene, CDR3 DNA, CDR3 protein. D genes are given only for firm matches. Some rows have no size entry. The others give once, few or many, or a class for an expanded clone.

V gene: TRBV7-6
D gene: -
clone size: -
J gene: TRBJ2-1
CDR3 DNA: TGTGCCAGCAGCCCCGTGGAACGGGCAGTTAATGAGCAGTTCTTC
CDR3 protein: CASSPVERAVNEQFF

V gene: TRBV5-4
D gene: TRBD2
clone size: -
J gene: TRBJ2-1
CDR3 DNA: TGTGCCAGCAGCTTGACGGCTAGCGGGGGGGGAATGAATGAGCAGTTCTTC
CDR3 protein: CASSLTASGGGMNEQFF

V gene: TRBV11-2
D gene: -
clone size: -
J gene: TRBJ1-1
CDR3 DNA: TGTGCCAGCAGCTTAGATCGAAAGGGGGGCACTGAAGCTTTCTTT
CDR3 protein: CASSLDRKGGTEAFF

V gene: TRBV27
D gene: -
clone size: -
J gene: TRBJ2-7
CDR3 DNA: TGTGCCAGCAGTTTATCGACGGAGGCTGTTAACTACGAGCAGTACTTC
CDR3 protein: CASSLSTEAVNYEQYF

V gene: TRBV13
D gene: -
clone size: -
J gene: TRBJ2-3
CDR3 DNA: TGTGCCAGCAGCCCTGGGGTTCGCACAGATACGCAGTATTTT
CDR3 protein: CASSPGVRTDTQYF

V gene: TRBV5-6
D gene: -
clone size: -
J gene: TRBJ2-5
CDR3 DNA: TGTGCCAGCAGCTTGGTGGCTAGCGCTCAAGAGACCCAGTACTTC
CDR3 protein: CASSLVASAQETQYF

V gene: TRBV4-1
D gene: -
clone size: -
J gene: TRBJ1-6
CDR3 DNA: TGCGCCAGCAGCCAAGATAAGCTTCGGAAGGATAATTCACCCCTCCACTTT
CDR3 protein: CASSQDKLRKDNSPLHF

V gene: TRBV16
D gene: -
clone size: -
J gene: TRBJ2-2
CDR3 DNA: TGTGCCAGCAGCCTCCGACTGGGCACCGGGGAGCTGTTTTTT
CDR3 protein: CASSLRLGTGELFF

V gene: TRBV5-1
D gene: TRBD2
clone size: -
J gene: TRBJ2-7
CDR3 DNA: TGCGCCAGCAGCTTGGACCCTAGCGGCTACGAGCAGTACTTC
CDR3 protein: CASSLDPSGYEQYF

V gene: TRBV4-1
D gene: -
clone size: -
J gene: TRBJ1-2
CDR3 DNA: TGCGCCAGCAGCCAAGAATCTAGTAACTATGGCTACACCTTC
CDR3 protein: CASSQESSNYGYTF

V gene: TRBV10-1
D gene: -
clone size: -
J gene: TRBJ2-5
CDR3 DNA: TGCGCCAGCAGCGCGACGGGGGAGACCCAGTACTTC
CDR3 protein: CASSATGETQYF

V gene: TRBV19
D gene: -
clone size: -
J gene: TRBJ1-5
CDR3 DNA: TGTGCCAGTAGTATAGGACAGAACAATCAGCCCCAGCATTTT
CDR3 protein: CASSIGQNNQPQHF

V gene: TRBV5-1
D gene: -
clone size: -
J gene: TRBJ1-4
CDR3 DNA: TGCGCCAGCAGCACCGGACTAATGGGTGAAAAACTGTTTTTT
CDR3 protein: CASSTGLMGEKLFF

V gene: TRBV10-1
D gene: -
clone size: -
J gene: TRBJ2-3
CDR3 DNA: TGCGCCAGCCGGGCCCAGGGGCCCACAGATACGCAGTATTTT
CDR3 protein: CASRAQGPTDTQYF

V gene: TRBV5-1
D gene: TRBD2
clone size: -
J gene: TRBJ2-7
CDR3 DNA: TGCGCCAGCAGGGGACTAGCGGGTTCTTACGAGCAGTACTTC
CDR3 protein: CASRGLAGSYEQYF

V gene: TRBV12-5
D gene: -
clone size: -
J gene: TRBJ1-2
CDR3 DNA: TGTGCTAGTGGTTTGGAGTTGGCACACACCTTC
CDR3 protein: CASGLELAHTF

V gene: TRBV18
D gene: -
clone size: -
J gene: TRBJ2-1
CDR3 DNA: TGTGCCAGCTCACCTTCGATTACACTACTCTCCTACAATGAGCAGTTCTTC
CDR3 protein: CASSPSITLLSYNEQFF

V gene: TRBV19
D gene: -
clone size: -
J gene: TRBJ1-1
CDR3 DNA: TGTGCCAGTAGTATCCTTAGGAACACTGAAGCTTTCTTT
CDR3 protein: CASSILRNTEAFF

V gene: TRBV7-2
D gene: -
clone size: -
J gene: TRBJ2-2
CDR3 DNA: TGTGCCAGCAGCCCGAGGGACGACTCCGCCGGGGAGCTGTTTTTT
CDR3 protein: CASSPRDDSAGELFF

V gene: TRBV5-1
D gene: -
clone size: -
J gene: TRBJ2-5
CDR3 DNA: TGCGCCAGCAGCTTGGTTGCGGGGTTACTCCAAGAGACCCAGTACTTC
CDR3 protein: CASSLVAGLLQETQYF

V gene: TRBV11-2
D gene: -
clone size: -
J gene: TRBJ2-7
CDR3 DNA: TGTGCCAGCAGCTTAGGTGCGCCCTACGAGCAGTACTTC
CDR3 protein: CASSLGAPYEQYF

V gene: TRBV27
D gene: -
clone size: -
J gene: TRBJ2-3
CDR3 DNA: TGTGCCAGCAGAACTAGATCTAGCACAGATACGCAGTATTTT
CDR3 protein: CASRTRSSTDTQYF

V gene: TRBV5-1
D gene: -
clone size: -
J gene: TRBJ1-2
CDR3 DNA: TGCGCCAGCAGCTTGGAAAAGGCAGTCTATGGCTACACCTTC
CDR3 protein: CASSLEKAVYGYTF

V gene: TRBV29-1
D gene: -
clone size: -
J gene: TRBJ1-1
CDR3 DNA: TGCAGCGTTGAAGAACAGACCCGAGTCTCTGAAGCTTTCTTT
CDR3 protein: CSVEEQTRVSEAFF

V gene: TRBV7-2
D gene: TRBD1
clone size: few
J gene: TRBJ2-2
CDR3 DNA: TGTGCCAGCAGCGAGCTACAGGGGATCGGGGAGCTGTTTTTT
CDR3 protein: CASSELQGIGELFF

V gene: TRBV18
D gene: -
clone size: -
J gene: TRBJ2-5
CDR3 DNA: TGTGCCAGCTCACCACCGTTGATGCAAGAGACCCAGTACTTC
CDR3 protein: CASSPPLMQETQYF

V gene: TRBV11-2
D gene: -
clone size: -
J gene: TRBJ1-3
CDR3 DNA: TGTGCCAGCAGCTTAGCAGGGCTGGGACCTGGAAACACCATATATTTT
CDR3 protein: CASSLAGLGPGNTIYF

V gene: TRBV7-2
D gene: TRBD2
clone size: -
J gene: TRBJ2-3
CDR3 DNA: TGTGCCAGCAGCTCCCGGACTAGCGGGAGTCGGATCGATACGCAGTATTTT
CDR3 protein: CASSSRTSGSRIDTQYF

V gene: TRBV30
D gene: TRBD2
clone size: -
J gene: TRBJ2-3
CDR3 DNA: TGTGCCTGGAGTGTCGGGAGGGAGAGCACGCAGTATTTT
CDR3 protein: CAWSVGRESTQYF

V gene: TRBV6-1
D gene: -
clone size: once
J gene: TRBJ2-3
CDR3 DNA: TGTGCCAGCAGTGAACCCGCGTTCCTCACAGATACGCAGTATTTT
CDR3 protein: CASSEPAFLTDTQYF

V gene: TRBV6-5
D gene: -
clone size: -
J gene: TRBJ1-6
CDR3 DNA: TGTGCCAGCAGACCGGGTTATAATTCACCCCTCCACTTT
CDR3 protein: CASRPGYNSPLHF

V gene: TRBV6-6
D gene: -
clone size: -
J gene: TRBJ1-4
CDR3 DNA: TGTGCCAGCAGTCCCTCCGGGGAAAAACTGTTTTTT
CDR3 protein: CASSPSGEKLFF

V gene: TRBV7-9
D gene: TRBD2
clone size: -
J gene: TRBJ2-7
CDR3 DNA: TGTGCCAGCAGCGGAACTAGCGGGAGGACGCCCTACGAGCAGTACTTC
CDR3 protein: CASSGTSGRTPYEQYF

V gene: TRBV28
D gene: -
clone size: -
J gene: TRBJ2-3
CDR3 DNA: TGTGCCAGCAGTTCCTCCGGGACGCCGAGCACAGATACGCAGTATTTT
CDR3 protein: CASSSSGTPSTDTQYF

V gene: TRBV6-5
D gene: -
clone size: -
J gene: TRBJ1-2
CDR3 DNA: TGTGCCAGCAGACGACAGCCGGGGGGCGGCTACACCTTC
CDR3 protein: CASRRQPGGGYTF

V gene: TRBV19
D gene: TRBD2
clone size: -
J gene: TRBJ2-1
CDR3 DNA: TGTGCCAGTAGCCAATCTAGCGGAGAGTACAATGAGCAGTTCTTC
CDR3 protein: CASSQSSGEYNEQFF

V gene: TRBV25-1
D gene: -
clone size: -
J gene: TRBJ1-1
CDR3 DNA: TGTGCCAGCAGTGAATATGGTACAGCGGGAAGCACTGAAGCTTTCTTT
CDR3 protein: CASSEYGTAGSTEAFF

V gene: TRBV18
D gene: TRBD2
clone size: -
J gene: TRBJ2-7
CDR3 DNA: TGTGCCAGCTCACCCGAAGCGGGAGGGCAATACGAGCAGTACTTC
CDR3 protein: CASSPEAGGQYEQYF

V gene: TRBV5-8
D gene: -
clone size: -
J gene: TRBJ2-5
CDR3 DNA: TGTGCCAGCAGCCCAGGCGCTGTCGGGGGCTCCCTTGGGGAGACCCAGTACTTC
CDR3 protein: CASSPGAVGGSLGETQYF

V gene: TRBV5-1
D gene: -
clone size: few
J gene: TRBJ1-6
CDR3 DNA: TGCGCCAGCAGCTTGGAGGAACAATCTTTGGGAAATTCACCCCTCCACTTT
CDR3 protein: CASSLEEQSLGNSPLHF

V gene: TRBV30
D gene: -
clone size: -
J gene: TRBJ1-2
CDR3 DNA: TGTGCCTGGAGTTCCGGGGGCTATGGCTACACCTTC
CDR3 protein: CAWSSGGYGYTF

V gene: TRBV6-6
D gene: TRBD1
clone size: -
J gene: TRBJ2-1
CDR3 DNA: TGTGCCGTTAAAGGGACAGGAACTAATGAGCAGTTCTTC
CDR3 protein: CAVKGTGTNEQFF

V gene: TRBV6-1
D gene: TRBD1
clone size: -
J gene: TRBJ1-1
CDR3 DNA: TGTGCCAGCGGGAGGACAGGGGTCCTGAACACTGAAGCTTTCTTT
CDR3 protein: CASGRTGVLNTEAFF

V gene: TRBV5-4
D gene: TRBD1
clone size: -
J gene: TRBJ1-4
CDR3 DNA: TGTGCCACCACCGGGACAGGGAAAAATGAAAAACTGTTTTTT
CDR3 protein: CATTGTGKNEKLFF

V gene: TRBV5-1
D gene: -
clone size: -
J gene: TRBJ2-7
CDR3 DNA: TGCGCCAGCAGCTTGGGGGCAGGTTCGTCAGCCGAGCAGTACTTC
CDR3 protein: CASSLGAGSSAEQYF

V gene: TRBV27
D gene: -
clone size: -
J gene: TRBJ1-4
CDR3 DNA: TGTGCCAGCAGTTTATCCCCCCGTCACCTGGGGGAAAAACTGTTTTTT
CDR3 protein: CASSLSPRHLGEKLFF

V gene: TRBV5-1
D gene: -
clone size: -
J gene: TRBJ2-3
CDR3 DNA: TGCGCCAGCAGCTTTGGTCAGAACACAGATACGCAGTATTTT
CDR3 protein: CASSFGQNTDTQYF

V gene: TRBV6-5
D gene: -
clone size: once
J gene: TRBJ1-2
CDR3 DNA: TGTGCCAGCAGTAAGGGGCGTGGAACCTACTATGGCTACACCTTC
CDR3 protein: CASSKGRGTYYGYTF

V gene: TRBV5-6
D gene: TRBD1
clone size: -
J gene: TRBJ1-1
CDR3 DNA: TGTGCCAGCAGCCCTAACAGGGGGCCCAGAATGAACACTGAAGCTTTCTTT
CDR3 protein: CASSPNRGPRMNTEAFF

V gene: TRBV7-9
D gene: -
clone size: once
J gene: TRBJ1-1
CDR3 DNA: TGTGCCAGCAGCGGACGGACGGAGAACACTGAAGCTTTCTTT
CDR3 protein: CASSGRTENTEAFF

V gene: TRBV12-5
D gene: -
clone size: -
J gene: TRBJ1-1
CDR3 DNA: TGTGCTAGTGGTTCTCCAATGAGTCCTTTCTCCTCATACAACACTGAAGCTTTCTTT
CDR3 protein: CASGSPMSPFSSYNTEAFF

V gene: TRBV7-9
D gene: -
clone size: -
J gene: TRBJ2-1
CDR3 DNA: TGTGCCAGCAGCTTATGGGGGCGGAATGAGCAGTTCTTC
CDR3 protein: CASSLWGRNEQFF

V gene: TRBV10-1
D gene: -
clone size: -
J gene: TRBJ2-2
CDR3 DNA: TGCGCCAGCAGTGAGTCGGGTGGAAAGAACACCGGGGAGCTGTTTTTT
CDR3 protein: CASSESGGKNTGELFF

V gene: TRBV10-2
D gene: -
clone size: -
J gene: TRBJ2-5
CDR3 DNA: TGCGCCAGCAGCCCACCGGGACTTCAAGAGACCCAGTACTTC
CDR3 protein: CASSPPGLQETQYF

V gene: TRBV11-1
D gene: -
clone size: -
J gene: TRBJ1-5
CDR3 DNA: TGTGCCAGCAGCCCCCAAAGCAATCAGCCCCAGCATTTT
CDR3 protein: CASSPQSNQPQHF

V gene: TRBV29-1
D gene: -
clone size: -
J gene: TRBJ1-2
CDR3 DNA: TGCAGCGTTGAAGTTGACAGCATCTATGGCTACACCTTC
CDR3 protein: CSVEVDSIYGYTF

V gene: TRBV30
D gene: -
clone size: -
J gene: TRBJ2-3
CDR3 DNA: TGTGCCTGGATGGGGCCTAGCACAGATACGCAGTATTTT
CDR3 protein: CAWMGPSTDTQYF